This T cell receptor beta chain was recorded in a study of T cells in Graves' hyperthyroidism and ophthalmopathy. RNA transcripts provided the source from which TCR beta CDR3 regions were amplified. HTBI primers were used for first-round RT-PCR of the TCR CDR3. MiXCR was run by TCRdb on the multiplex PCR reads, yielding one entry per CDR3 protein. The sample consists of roughly 550,000 distinct CDR3 sequences, about 16% of them appearing once. The V gene's germline CDR1 is DFQATT and CDR2 SNEGSKA (reference sequence). V shed 6 bases and J shed 3 bases, with 16 bases lying between them. The CDR3 is made up of 14 amino acids.

The J gene is TRBJ2-3, the V gene TRBV20-1; a weak D match, TRBD2 (6 bases). The sample was blood. This clonotype was sampled from a woman in her twenties or thirties with Graves' ophthalmopathy. CDR3 amino acids: CSANSGLETDTQYF. CDR3 bases: TGCAGTGCCAATAGCGGCCTGGAGACAGATACGCAGTATTTT.